The T cell receptor beta chain under discussion was sequenced for a study of T-cell reconstitution after alpha-beta-depleted transplantation in children. General study points: Most T-cell counts and diversity one year after the transplant came from T cells that were newly produced.

The authors prepared the TCRbeta library with unique molecular identifiers. A single record per CDR3 protein comes from TCRdb applying MiXCR to the PCR reads. Here the sample spans 200,000 or so distinct CDR3 sequences, 6.3% being singletons. Germline CDR1 and CDR2: KGHDR and SFDVKD. The CDR3 is 14 residues long. Trimming removed 2 bases from V and 7 bases from J; junction bases left unmatched: 2. This clonotype was seen many times. Antigen: not known. The TCR originated in a girl under three years old with combined immunodeficiency, due to receive a stem cell transplant. The starting material was PBMCs, obtained before TCRalphabeta/CD19-depleted stem cell transplant. This sequence joins TRBV24-1 and TRBJ2-1; 9 bases are a match to TRBD1. CDR3 region: CATSDSGTGNEQFF. DNA for the CDR3: TGTGCCACCAGTGATTCCGGGACAGGGAATGAGCAGTTCTTC.